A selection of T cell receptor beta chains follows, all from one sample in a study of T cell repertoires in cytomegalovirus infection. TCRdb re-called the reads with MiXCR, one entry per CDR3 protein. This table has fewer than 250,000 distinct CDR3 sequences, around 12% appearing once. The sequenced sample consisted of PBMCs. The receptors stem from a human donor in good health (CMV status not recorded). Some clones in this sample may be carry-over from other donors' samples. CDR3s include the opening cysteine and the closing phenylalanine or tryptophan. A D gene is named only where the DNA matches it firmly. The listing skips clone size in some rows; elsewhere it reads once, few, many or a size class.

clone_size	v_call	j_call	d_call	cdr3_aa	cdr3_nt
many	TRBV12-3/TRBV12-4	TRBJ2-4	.	CASSLARVGLYIQYF	TGTGCCAGCAGTTTAGCCAGGGTAGGGTTATACATTCAGTACTTC
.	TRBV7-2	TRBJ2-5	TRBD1	CASSPGQGGTQYF	TGTGCCAGCAGCCCGGGACAGGGGGGGACCCAGTACTTC
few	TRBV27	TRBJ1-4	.	CASSLSGAVREKLFF	TGTGCCAGCAGTTTGTCCGGGGCCGTTAGGGAAAAACTGTTTTTT
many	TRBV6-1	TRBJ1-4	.	CASGTRIQEKLFF	TGTGCCAGCGGAACAAGGATACAAGAAAAACTGTTTTTT
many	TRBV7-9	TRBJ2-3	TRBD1	CASSLGTGGYADTQYF	TGTGCCAGCAGCTTGGGAACAGGGGGGTACGCAGATACGCAGTATTTT
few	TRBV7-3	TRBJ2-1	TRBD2	CASSSSLAGAKNEQFF	TGTGCCAGCAGCTCATCCTTAGCGGGGGCCAAAAATGAGCAGTTCTTC
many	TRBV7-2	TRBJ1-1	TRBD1	CASSRDRSSNTEAFF	TGTGCCAGCAGCCGGGACAGATCCTCGAACACTGAAGCTTTCTTT
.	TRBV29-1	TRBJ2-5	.	CSVGGAEETQYF	TGCAGCGTCGGCGGGGCCGAGGAGACCCAGTACTTC
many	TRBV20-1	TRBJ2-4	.	CSATDTGEEAKNIQYF	TGCAGTGCAACTGATACAGGGGAGGAGGCCAAAAACATTCAGTACTTC
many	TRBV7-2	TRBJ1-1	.	CASSTRTGPTEAFF	TGTGCCAGCAGCACCAGAACAGGGCCCACTGAAGCTTTCTTT
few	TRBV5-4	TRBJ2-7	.	CASSLEGSQGNEQYF	TGTGCCAGCAGCTTGGAGGGATCCCAGGGGAACGAGCAGTACTTC
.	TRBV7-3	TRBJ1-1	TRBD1	CASSLQGQAWNTEAFF	TGTGCCAGCAGCTTGCAAGGACAGGCTTGGAACACTGAAGCTTTCTTT
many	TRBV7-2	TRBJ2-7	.	CASSFSPGASYEQYF	TGTGCCAGCAGCTTCTCCCCGGGGGCGTCCTACGAGCAGTACTTC
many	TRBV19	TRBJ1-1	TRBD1	CASSLEGARTEAFF	TGTGCCAGTAGTTTAGAGGGGGCTCGGACTGAAGCTTTCTTT
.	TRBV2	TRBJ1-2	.	CASSRRQINYGYTF	TGTGCCAGCAGTAGAAGACAGATTAACTATGGCTACACCTTC
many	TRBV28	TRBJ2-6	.	CASSSSGVGANVLTF	TGTGCCAGCAGTTCCTCAGGGGTCGGGGCCAACGTCCTGACTTTC
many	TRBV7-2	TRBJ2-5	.	CASSLIQETQYF	TGTGCCAGCAGCCTCATTCAAGAGACCCAGTACTTC
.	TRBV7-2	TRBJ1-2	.	CASSLRQGDYGYTF	TGTGCCAGCAGCTTACGGCAGGGCGATTATGGCTACACCTTC
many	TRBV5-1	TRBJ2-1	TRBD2	CASIAGGSTYNEQFF	TGCGCCAGCATTGCGGGAGGGTCGACCTACAATGAGCAGTTCTTC
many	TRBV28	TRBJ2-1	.	CASTTTGNEQFF	TGTGCCAGCACAACGACAGGAAATGAGCAGTTCTTC
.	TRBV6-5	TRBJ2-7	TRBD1	CASSYATGTYEQYF	TGTGCCAGCAGTTACGCGACAGGGACCTACGAGCAGTACTTC
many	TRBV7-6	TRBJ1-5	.	CASSLAVRQPQHF	TGTGCCAGCAGCTTAGCGGTGCGGCAGCCCCAGCATTTT
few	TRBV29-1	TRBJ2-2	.	CSVERATPGTGELFF	TGCAGCGTTGAAAGGGCAACCCCAGGCACCGGGGAGCTGTTTTTT
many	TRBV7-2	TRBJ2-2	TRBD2	CASSSAGGNTGELFF	TGTGCCAGCAGCTCCGCGGGGGGGAACACCGGGGAGCTGTTTTTT
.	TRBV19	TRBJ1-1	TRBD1	CASSTPGQGRDTEAFF	TGTGCCAGTAGTACTCCGGGACAGGGGCGGGACACTGAAGCTTTCTTT
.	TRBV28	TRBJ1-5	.	CASSGRGQPQHF	TGTGCCAGCAGTGGTAGAGGTCAGCCCCAGCATTTT
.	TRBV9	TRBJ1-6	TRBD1	CASSVGDRDNSPLHF	TGTGCCAGCAGCGTAGGCGACAGGGACAATTCACCCCTCCACTTT
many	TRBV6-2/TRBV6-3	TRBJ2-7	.	CASSYSDLYEQYF	TGTGCCAGCAGTTACTCGGACCTATACGAGCAGTACTTC
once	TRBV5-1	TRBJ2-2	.	CASSLELINTGELFF	TGCGCCAGCAGCTTGGAGCTGATCAACACCGGGGAGCTGTTTTTT
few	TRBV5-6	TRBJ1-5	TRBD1	CASSLRDRNQPQHF	TGTGCCAGCAGCTTGAGGGACAGAAATCAGCCCCAGCATTTT
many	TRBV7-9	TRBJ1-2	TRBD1	CASSVTTGDYGYTF	TGTGCCAGCAGCGTGACAACAGGGGACTATGGCTACACCTTC
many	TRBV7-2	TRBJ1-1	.	CASSPDQGRTEAFF	TGTGCCAGCAGCCCCGATCAGGGTCGCACTGAAGCTTTCTTT
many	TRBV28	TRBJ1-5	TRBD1	CASSRDRANQPQHF	TGTGCCAGCAGTCGAGACAGGGCCAATCAGCCCCAGCATTTT
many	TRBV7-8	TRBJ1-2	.	CASSLGQVQYGYTF	TGTGCCAGCAGCTTAGGACAGGTCCAATATGGCTACACCTTC
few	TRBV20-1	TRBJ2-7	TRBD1	CSARAATGAEQYF	TGCAGTGCTAGAGCCGCCACAGGGGCCGAGCAGTACTTC
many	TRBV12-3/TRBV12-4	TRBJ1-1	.	CASSPGAGSTEAFF	TGTGCCAGCAGCCCCGGGGCTGGGAGCACTGAAGCTTTCTTT
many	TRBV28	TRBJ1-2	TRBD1	CASSGQGANANYGYTF	TGTGCCAGCAGTGGACAGGGGGCGAACGCTAACTATGGCTACACCTTC
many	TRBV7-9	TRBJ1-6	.	CASRGGQIDSPLHF	TGTGCCAGCAGGGGCGGACAGATTGATTCACCCCTCCACTTT
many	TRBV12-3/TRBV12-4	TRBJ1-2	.	CASRPGHPGGYTF	TGTGCCAGCAGGCCGGGACACCCGGGCGGGTACACCTTC
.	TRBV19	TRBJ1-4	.	CATEGQLNEKLFF	TGTGCCACCGAAGGACAGCTTAATGAAAAACTGTTTTTT
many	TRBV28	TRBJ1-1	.	CASSSRPRGTEAFF	TGTGCCAGCAGTTCCCGGCCCCGAGGCACTGAAGCTTTCTTT